This T cell receptor (beta chain) came from a study of early T cells in non-severe SARS-CoV-2 infection (dated by TCRdb to the early 2020s). Looking at the study overall: Because TCR sequencing relied on bulk RNA taken from unsorted whole blood, pairing of alpha and beta chains was not possible.

Library generation was performed with 5' RACE. Sequenced using a NextSeq 500. In the TCR library protocol, unique molecular identifiers were attached to individual cDNA molecules to correct for PCR bias and sequencing error. Both TCR alpha and beta chains were sequenced, and tight co-correlation was observed between alpha and beta sequence abundances in each sample. As for how the authors treated the data: Decombinator V4 was used to annotate the V gene, J gene and CDR3 of the TCR sequences. Expanded TCRs were defined as changing significantly between any two time points under a Poisson model with p below 0.0001. TCR abundances were normalised to the total number of TCRs sequenced per sample and expressed as counts per million. TRAV1-2 paired with TRAJ12, TRAJ20 or TRAJ33 defined MAIT TCRs, while TRAV10 paired with TRAJ18 defined iNKT TCRs. VDJdb, accessed 1 November 2021, was searched for CMV, EBV and SARS-CoV-2 annotated TCRs, with TCRs annotated for multiple antigens excluded. TCRdb applied fastp at Q25 and MiXCR to the public reads, then kept only in-frame beta chains. Entries are consolidated by CDR3 protein sequence, retaining the most common genes and DNA. The V and J calls shown here were made by TCRdb, not taken from the authors' results. Counted in this sample were more than 90,000 distinct CDR3 sequences; more than 9.5% of them appeared once. 4.5% to 5.5% of the sample is held by the ten biggest clonotypes.

The investigation overall reported the following: Matching against VDJdb was skewed toward anti-spike CD8 responses, likely underestimated virus-specific expansions, and missed private and CD4 specificities.

Including cysteine and phenylalanine, the CDR3 has 12 amino acids. CDR3 DNA is the only sequence kept; it has 36 bases, read in frame from the first base. The germline V gene (reference sequence) provides CDR1 SGHAT and CDR2 FQDESV. V lost 0 bases and J lost 15 bases; the stretch between them is 12 bases long. On this clonotype: The antigen this receptor binds is unknown. No quality values exist for individual bases; no much larger clone is one base distant.

The study was a case-control design nested within a healthcare worker cohort in London, UK, with weekly nasopharyngeal swab PCR tests and blood sampling. Between 23 and 31 March 2020, the week of the UK lockdown, healthcare workers were enrolled and then followed up weekly for as long as 16 weeks. In this chain, TRBV11-1 is recombined with TRBJ2-1, with the identity of the D gene unclear. The specimen sequenced was whole blood. This TCR came from an adult who was a healthcare worker with PCR-confirmed SARS-CoV-2 infection or an uninfected control (not recorded which). The bases read TGTGCCAGCAGCTTAGCTGGGCTAGGTTTGTTCTTC. This sequence encodes CASSLAGLGLFF.